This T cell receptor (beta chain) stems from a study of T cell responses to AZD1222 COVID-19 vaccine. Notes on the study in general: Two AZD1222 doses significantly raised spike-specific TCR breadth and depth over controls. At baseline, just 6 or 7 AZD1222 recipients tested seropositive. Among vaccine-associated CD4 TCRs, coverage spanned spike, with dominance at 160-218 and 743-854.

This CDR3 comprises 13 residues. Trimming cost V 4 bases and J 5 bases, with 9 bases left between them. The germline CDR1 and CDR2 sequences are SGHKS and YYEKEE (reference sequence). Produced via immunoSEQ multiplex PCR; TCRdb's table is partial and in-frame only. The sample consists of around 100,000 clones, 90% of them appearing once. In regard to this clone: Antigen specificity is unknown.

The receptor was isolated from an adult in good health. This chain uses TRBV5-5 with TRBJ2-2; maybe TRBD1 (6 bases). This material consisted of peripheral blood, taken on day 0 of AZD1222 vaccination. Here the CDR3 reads CASSQGQTGELFF. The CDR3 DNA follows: TGTGCCAGCAGCCAGGGACAAACCGGGGAGCTGTTTTTT.